This is a list of T cell receptor beta chains from one sample in a study of sequential checkpoint blockade in melanoma. TCRdb's table, derived via immunoSEQ multiplex PCR, lists solely in-frame clones and lacks some. The data show tens of thousands of clones, with under 70% seen just once and about 20% held by the top ten. This specimen was CD8+ T cells sorted from blood (inferred from file names), taken from a patient given nivolumab and ipilimumab in sequence. The receptors stem from a human donor with melanoma. Each CDR3 is given without its conserved first and last residue. Fields, in order: clone size, V gene, J gene, CDR3 protein. Clone size is stated in some rows and not others, as once, few, many or a class when expanded.

clone_size: once; v_call: TRBV29-1; j_call: TRBJ1-1; cdr3_aa: SVESGGEVSEAF
clone_size: few; v_call: TRBV6-5; j_call: TRBJ2-3; cdr3_aa: ASSYFTGGDTQY
clone_size: -; v_call: TRBV28; j_call: TRBJ2-7; cdr3_aa: ASSLRRTGLYEQY
clone_size: -; v_call: TRBV13; j_call: TRBJ2-3; cdr3_aa: ASSFLGGAGGTDTQY
clone_size: -; v_call: TRBV11-2; j_call: TRBJ2-5; cdr3_aa: ASRDHRGRETQY
clone_size: -; v_call: TRBV9; j_call: TRBJ2-2; cdr3_aa: ASTRGLAGGSTGELF
clone_size: -; v_call: TRBV7-9; j_call: TRBJ1-2; cdr3_aa: ASSLGWSYGYT
clone_size: -; v_call: TRBV19; j_call: TRBJ2-1; cdr3_aa: ASSGTGGNEQF
clone_size: few; v_call: TRBV5-1; j_call: TRBJ2-5; cdr3_aa: ASSLDPAGWETQY
clone_size: -; v_call: TRBV28; j_call: TRBJ1-2; cdr3_aa: ASSPFPQGSLTYGYT
clone_size: -; v_call: TRBV27; j_call: TRBJ1-2; cdr3_aa: ASSGQGNLGYT
clone_size: -; v_call: TRBV6-5; j_call: TRBJ2-7; cdr3_aa: ASSLRDNPYEQY
clone_size: -; v_call: TRBV4-3; j_call: TRBJ2-3; cdr3_aa: ASSQEAPFSGGPPTQY
clone_size: -; v_call: TRBV5-1; j_call: TRBJ2-1; cdr3_aa: ASSLLGLAGGGSYNEQF
clone_size: -; v_call: TRBV11-2; j_call: TRBJ2-3; cdr3_aa: ASSSHQDTQY
clone_size: -; v_call: TRBV27; j_call: TRBJ2-7; cdr3_aa: ASGSGTGGDEQH
clone_size: once; v_call: TRBV7-9; j_call: TRBJ2-1; cdr3_aa: ASSLGQGTYNEQF
clone_size: -; v_call: TRBV5-4; j_call: TRBJ2-4; cdr3_aa: ASSRRTSLNIQY
clone_size: -; v_call: TRBV6-4; j_call: TRBJ2-3; cdr3_aa: ARGLDCTDTQY
clone_size: -; v_call: TRBV28; j_call: TRBJ2-3; cdr3_aa: ASSFPAGEEDTQY
clone_size: -; v_call: TRBV9; j_call: TRBJ1-3; cdr3_aa: ASSVAPGVAGNTIY
clone_size: many; v_call: TRBV27; j_call: TRBJ1-1; cdr3_aa: ASSPWDSRMNTEAF
clone_size: -; v_call: TRBV10-1; j_call: TRBJ1-2; cdr3_aa: ASGQPEAGAGLGYT
clone_size: -; v_call: TRBV2; j_call: TRBJ2-2; cdr3_aa: ASSGRGQENTGELF
clone_size: few; v_call: TRBV7-9; j_call: TRBJ1-1; cdr3_aa: ASSLSPGTEAF
clone_size: -; v_call: TRBV19; j_call: TRBJ1-1; cdr3_aa: ASSISMNTEAF
clone_size: -; v_call: TRBV28; j_call: TRBJ1-5; cdr3_aa: ASSLFSHASNQPQH
clone_size: -; v_call: TRBV15; j_call: TRBJ2-1; cdr3_aa: ATRPRRDHNEQF
clone_size: -; v_call: TRBV6-5; j_call: TRBJ1-6; cdr3_aa: ASSPPTGGNSPLH
clone_size: -; v_call: TRBV5-4; j_call: TRBJ2-1; cdr3_aa: ASSLARGIDEQF
clone_size: few; v_call: TRBV9; j_call: TRBJ1-1; cdr3_aa: ASSVLAASRGSPEAF
clone_size: few; v_call: TRBV19; j_call: TRBJ2-1; cdr3_aa: ASSGLAGGNEQF
clone_size: -; v_call: TRBV11-3; j_call: TRBJ1-1; cdr3_aa: ASSLGSAEAF
clone_size: -; v_call: TRBV4-1; j_call: TRBJ2-1; cdr3_aa: ASSQEDRGSYNEQF
clone_size: -; v_call: TRBV7-8; j_call: TRBJ2-1; cdr3_aa: ASSPLLGNEQF
clone_size: -; v_call: TRBV11-2; j_call: TRBJ2-7; cdr3_aa: ASSRPDSYEQY
clone_size: once; v_call: TRBV4-3; j_call: TRBJ1-2; cdr3_aa: ASSQDRPTGGTNYGYT
clone_size: -; v_call: TRBV7-9; j_call: TRBJ1-1; cdr3_aa: ASSLAPNTEAF
clone_size: -; v_call: TRBV27; j_call: TRBJ1-5; cdr3_aa: ASSPDRMQPQH
clone_size: few; v_call: TRBV5-5; j_call: TRBJ2-1; cdr3_aa: ASSRDISDRMF